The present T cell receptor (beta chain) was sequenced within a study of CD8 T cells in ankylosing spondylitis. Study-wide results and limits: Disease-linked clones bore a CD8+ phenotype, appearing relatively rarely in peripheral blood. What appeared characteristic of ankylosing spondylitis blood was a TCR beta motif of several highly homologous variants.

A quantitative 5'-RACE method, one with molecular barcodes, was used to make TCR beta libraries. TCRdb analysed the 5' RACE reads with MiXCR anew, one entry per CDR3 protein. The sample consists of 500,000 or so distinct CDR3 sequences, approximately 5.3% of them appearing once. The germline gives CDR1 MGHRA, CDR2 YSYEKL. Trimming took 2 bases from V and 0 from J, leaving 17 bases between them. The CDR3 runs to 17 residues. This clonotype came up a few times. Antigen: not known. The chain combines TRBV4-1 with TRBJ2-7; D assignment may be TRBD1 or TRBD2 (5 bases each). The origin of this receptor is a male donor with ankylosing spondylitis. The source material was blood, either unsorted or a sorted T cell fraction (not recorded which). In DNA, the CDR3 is TGCGCCAGCAGCCAATCCCACTGGGCAGGGAGCTCCTACGAGCAGTACTTC. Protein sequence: CASSQSHWAGSSYEQYF.